This entry describes one T cell receptor beta chain. The data were taken from a study of T cell changes during pregnancy in multiple sclerosis. V was pared by 6 bases and J by 9 bases, with 8 bases of the junction left unmatched. Germline V gives CDR1 MNHNS, CDR2 SASEGT. CDR3 length equals 14 residues. TCRdb's table, derived via immunoSEQ multiplex PCR, lists solely in-frame clones and lacks some. The sample lists tens of thousands of clones, roughly 93% occurring once. V usage is TRBV6-1 and J usage is TRBJ2-1, with 10 bases aligning to TRBD2. The source material was peripheral blood, sampled in the third trimester of pregnancy. This receptor was obtained from a female donor in good health, enrolled as a control in a pregnancy study. This chain's CDR3 is CASRVAGGGGEQFF. The CDR3 DNA follows: TGTGCCAGCAGAGTAGCGGGAGGAGGCGGTGAGCAGTTCTTC.